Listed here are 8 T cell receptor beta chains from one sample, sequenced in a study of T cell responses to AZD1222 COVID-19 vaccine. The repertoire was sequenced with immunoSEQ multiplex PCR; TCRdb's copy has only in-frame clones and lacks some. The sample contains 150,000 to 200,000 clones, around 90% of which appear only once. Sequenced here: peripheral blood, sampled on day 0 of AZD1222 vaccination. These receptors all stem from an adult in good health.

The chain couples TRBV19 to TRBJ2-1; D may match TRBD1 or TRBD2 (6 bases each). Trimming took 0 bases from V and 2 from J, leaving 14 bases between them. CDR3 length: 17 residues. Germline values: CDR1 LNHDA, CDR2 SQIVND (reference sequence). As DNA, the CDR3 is TGTGCCAGTAGTATAGATAGGGGGGTGAGGGCCTACAATGAGCAGTTCTTC. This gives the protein CASSIDRGVRAYNEQFF.

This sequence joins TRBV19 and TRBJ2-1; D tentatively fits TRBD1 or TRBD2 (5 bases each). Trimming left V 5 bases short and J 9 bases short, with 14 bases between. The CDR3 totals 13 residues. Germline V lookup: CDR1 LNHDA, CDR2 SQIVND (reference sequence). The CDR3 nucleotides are TGTGCCAGTAGTGTAACCCGGGGCGCTGAGCAGTTCTTC. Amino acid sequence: CASSVTRGAEQFF.

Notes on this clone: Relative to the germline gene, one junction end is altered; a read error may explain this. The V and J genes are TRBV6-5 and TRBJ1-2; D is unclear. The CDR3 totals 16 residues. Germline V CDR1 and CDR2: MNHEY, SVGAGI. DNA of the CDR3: TGTGCCAGCAGTCACTCAACCACAGCAGCCCTATATGGCTACACCTTC. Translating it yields CASSHSTTAALYGYTF.

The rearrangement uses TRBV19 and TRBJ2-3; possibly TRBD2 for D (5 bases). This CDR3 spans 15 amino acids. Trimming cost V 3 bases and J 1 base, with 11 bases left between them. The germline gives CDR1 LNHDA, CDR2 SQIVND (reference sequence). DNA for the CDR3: TGTGCCAGTAGTATTCTTTTGAGGGGCACAGATACGCAGTATTTT. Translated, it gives CASSILLRGTDTQYF.

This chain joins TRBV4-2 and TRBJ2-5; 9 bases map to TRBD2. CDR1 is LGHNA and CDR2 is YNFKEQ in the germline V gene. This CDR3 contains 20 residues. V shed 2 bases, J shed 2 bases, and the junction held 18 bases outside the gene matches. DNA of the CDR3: TGTGCCAGCAGCCAAAGGCCGGCAGGCCCTATGACTAGCGGTCAAGAGACCCAGTACTTC. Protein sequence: CASSQRPAGPMTSGQETQYF.

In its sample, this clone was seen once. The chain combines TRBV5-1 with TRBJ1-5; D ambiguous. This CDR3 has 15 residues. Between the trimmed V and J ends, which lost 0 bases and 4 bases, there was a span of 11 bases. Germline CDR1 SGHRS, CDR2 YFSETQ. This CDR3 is CASSLGLDGNQPQHF. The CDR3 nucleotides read TGCGCCAGCAGCTTGGGTTTGGACGGGAATCAGCCCCAGCATTTT. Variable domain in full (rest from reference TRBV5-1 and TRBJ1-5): KAGVTQTPRYLIKTRGQQVTLSCSPISGHRSVSWYQQTPGQGLQFLFEYFSETQRNKGNFPGRFSGRQFSNSRSEMNVSTLELGDSALYLCASSLGLDGNQPQHFGDGTRLSIL.

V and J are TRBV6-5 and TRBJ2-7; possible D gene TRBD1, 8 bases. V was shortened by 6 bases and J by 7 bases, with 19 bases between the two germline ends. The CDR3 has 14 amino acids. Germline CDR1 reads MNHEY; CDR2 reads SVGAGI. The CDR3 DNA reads TGTGCCAGCAGCAAAACCCACAGGGGGGGGGAGCAGTACTTC. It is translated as CASSKTHRGGEQYF.

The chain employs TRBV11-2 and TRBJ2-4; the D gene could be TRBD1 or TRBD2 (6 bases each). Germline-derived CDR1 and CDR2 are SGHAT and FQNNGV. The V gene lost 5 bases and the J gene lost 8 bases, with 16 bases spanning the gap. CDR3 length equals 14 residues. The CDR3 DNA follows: TGTGCCAGCAGCCCGGAGGGGGTTAAGGACATTCAGTACTTC. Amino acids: CASSPEGVKDIQYF.